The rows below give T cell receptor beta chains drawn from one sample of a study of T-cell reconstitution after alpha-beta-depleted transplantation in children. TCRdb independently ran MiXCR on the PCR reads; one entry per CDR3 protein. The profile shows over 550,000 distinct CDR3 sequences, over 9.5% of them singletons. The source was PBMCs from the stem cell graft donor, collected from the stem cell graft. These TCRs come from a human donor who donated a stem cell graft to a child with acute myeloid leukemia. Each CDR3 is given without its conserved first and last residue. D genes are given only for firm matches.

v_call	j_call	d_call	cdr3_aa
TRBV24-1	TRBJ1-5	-	ATSDYGGNQPQH
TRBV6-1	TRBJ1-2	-	ASRETDYYGYT
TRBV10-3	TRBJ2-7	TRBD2	AISVTSGRGGYEQY
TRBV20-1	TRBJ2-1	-	SALRGAGPYNEQF
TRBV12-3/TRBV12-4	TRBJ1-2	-	ASSPRHGGPDGYT
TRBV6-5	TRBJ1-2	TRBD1	ASSYRGQEARYYGYT
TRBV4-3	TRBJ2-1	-	ASSQDGRANNEQF
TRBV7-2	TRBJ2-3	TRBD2	ASSFTGGGRGTDTQY
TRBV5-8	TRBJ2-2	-	ASKRANTGELF
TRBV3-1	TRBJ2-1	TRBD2	ASSQSSTGGSYNEQF
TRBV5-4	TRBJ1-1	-	ASSLPRGDWTEAF
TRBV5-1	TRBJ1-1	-	ASSFQPPTKNTEAF
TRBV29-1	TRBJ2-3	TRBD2	SVHSGSGTDTQY
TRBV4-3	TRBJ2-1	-	ASSRTDSYNEQF
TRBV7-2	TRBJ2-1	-	ASSLVSSVSNEQF
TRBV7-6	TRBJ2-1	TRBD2	ASSLAYQRGYNEQF
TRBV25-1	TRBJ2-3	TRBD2	ASSAGTSGSADTQY
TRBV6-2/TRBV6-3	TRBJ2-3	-	ASRVGTYTDTQY
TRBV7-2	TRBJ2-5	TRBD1	ASSLDRGVKETQY
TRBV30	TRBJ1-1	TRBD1	AWKRGPVNTEAF